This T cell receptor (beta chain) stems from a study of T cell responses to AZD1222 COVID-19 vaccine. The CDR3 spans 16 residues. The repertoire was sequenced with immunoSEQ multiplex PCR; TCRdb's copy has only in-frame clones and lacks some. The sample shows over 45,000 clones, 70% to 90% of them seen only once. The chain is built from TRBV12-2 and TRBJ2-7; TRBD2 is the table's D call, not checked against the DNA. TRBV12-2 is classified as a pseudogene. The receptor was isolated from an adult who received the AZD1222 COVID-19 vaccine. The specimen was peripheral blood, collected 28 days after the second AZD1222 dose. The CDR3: CASRLRFLAGSYEQYF. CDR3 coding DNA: TGTGCAAGTCGCTTACGGTTTCTAGCTGGCTCCTACGAGCAGTACTTC.